A single sample gave rise to the 12 T cell receptor beta chains below, sequenced in a study of cytomegalovirus exposure and HLA in healthy donors. Researchers ran the PCR with 60 Vbeta and 13 Jbeta primers. Profiled with immunoSEQ multiplex PCR; TCRdb holds only in-frame clones, not every one. The sample lists some 120,000 clones; 81% were seen once. What was sequenced was PBMCs. These receptors came from a man aged 18 to 30 in good health and CMV-seronegative.

A remark on this clone: The junction does not match germline at one end; this may be a read error. The chain employs TRBV5-6 and TRBJ2-7; 11 bases map to TRBD1. In germline, CDR1 is SGHDT, CDR2 YYEEEE. This CDR3 comprises 14 residues. The CDR3 nucleotides read TGTGCCAGCAGCCGGACAGGGGGCTCCCACGAGCAGTACTTC. This encodes CASSRTGGSHEQYF.

The rearrangement links TRBV2 to TRBJ1-2; D is unresolved. The CDR3 runs to 14 residues. Trimming pared 7 bases from V and 3 bases from J, leaving 15 bases between. CDR1 and CDR2 (germline): SNHLY, FYNNEI. This CDR3 is CASIRSRLDYGYTF. For the CDR3, the DNA is TGTGCCAGCATTAGAAGCCGTCTGGACTATGGCTACACCTTC.

The V call is TRBV7-9, the J call TRBJ1-2; 9 positions match TRBD1. Germline V CDR1 and CDR2: SEHNR, FQNEAQ (reference sequence). The V and J ends lost 6 bases and 2 bases, in that order; junction bases with no gene match: 13. This CDR3 is 17 amino acids long. This chain's CDR3 is CASRDRGLDPSNYGYTF. The CDR3 nucleotides read TGTGCCAGCAGGGACAGGGGCCTTGATCCTTCCAACTATGGCTACACCTTC.

The genes are TRBV6-1 and TRBJ2-7; a possible D gene is TRBD2 (5 bases). The germline V gene has CDR1 MNHNS and CDR2 SASEGT. The CDR3 is 14 residues long. Trimming pared 4 bases from V and 2 bases from J, leaving 12 bases between. CDR3 nucleotides: TGTGCCAGCAGTGGTCGGACTCAGACCTACGAGCAGTACTTC. It translates to CASSGRTQTYEQYF.

The rearrangement joins TRBV7-8 to TRBJ1-2, with TRBD1 as a possible D gene (5 bases). V was trimmed by 1 base and J by 2 bases, leaving 14 bases between them. The CDR3 has 16 amino acids. Germline CDR1 and CDR2: SGHVS and FQNEAQ. CDR3: CASSLVQAGFNYGYTF. The CDR3 nucleotides are TGTGCCAGCAGCTTAGTACAGGCCGGATTCAACTATGGCTACACCTTC.

This clone has a handful of counts. The V and J genes are TRBV7-8 and TRBJ1-1, with 7 bases that match TRBD1. The CDR3 consists of 13 residues. With 3 bases clipped from V and 10 bases from J, the junction kept 8 bases outside the gene matches. Per germline, CDR1 SGHVS and CDR2 FQNEAQ. CDR3 in amino acids: CASSFGDRASAFF. The DNA of the CDR3 is TGTGCCAGCAGCTTTGGCGACAGGGCATCAGCTTTCTTT.

V is TRBV4-3 and J is TRBJ1-2; D is ambiguous. Germline CDR1 LGHNA, CDR2 YSLEER. This CDR3 region has 17 residues. With 0 bases removed from V and 3 bases from J, the gap between germline ends came to 17 bases. CDR3 sequence reads: CASSQDYPLLSYYGYTF. CDR3 DNA sequence: TGCGCCAGCAGCCAAGACTACCCCCTCCTTTCCTACTATGGCTACACCTTC.

The chain joins TRBV7-6 to TRBJ1-2; D unclear. Per the germline V gene, CDR1 is SGHVS and CDR2 is FNYEAQ. Trimming removed 0 bases at V and 2 bases at J, with 10 bases between. The CDR3 runs to 15 residues. CDR3 region: CASSLALGGNYGYTF. The CDR3 nucleotides are TGTGCCAGCAGCTTAGCGCTGGGAGGGAACTATGGCTACACCTTC.

Regarding this clone: One end of the junction varies from germline; a read error may be responsible. The V gene is TRBV7-9, the J gene TRBJ2-2, with 12 bases that match TRBD1. Germline lookup yields CDR1 SEHNR and CDR2 FQNEAQ (reference sequence). The CDR3 is 17 residues long. CDR3 nucleotide sequence: TGTTCCAGCAGCGACTCCGGGACAGGGGGCAACACCGGGGAGCTGTTTTTT. Its protein product is CSSSDSGTGGNTGELFF.

V usage is TRBV9 and J usage is TRBJ2-2, with 8 bases fitting TRBD2. With 0 bases clipped from V and 6 bases from J, the junction kept 4 bases outside the gene matches. The CDR3 extends over 15 amino acids. Per germline, CDR1 SGDLS and CDR2 YYNGEE. The CDR3 spells CASSVAGGAPGELFF. CDR3 DNA: TGTGCCAGCAGCGTAGCGGGGGGGGCCCCCGGGGAGCTGTTTTTT.

This clone has only a few counts. The chain combines TRBV5-6 with TRBJ1-4; 9 bases map to TRBD1. Germline V lookup: CDR1 SGHDT, CDR2 YYEEEE. CDR3 length equals 13 residues. The ends lost 4 bases at V and 12 bases at J; junction bases unmatched: 7. CDR3 loop: CASSTQGAGELFF. CDR3 DNA sequence: TGTGCCAGCAGCACACAGGGGGCTGGGGAACTGTTTTTT.

V gene TRBV29-1 combines with J gene TRBJ2-3; D unclear. Germline V gene sequence: CDR1 SQVTM, CDR2 ANQGSEA. This CDR3 is built from 15 residues. V lost 1 base to trimming and J lost 2 bases, with 13 bases between them. The CDR3 here is CSVEVLGKVTDTQYF. The CDR3 DNA reads TGCAGCGTTGAAGTGTTGGGCAAAGTCACAGATACGCAGTATTTT.